This TCR beta chain was identified during a study of cytomegalovirus exposure and HLA in healthy donors. 60 Vbeta and 13 Jbeta primers were used in PCR. TCRdb keeps only in-frame clones here, not all; method: immunoSEQ multiplex PCR. The table has 95,000 to 150,000 clones, over 65% seen once. Germline V gene lookup returns CDR1 GTSNPN and CDR2 SVGIG (reference sequence). Trimming stripped 0 bases from V and 5 bases from J, with 16 bases between. This CDR3 contains 15 residues. What was sequenced was PBMCs. This sequence joins TRBV30 and TRBJ1-1; D might be TRBD1 (5 bases). The sequence came from a middle-aged woman in good health and CMV-seropositive. The CDR3 protein is CAWSVHRQGGTEAFF. The CDR3 bases are TGTGCCTGGAGTGTACACAGGCAGGGAGGGACTGAAGCTTTCTTT. The full variable domain, in which reference TRBV30 and TRBJ1-1 provide the parts outside the CDR3, is SQTIHQWPATLVQPVGSPLSLECTVEGTSNPNLYWYRQAAGRGLQLLFYSVGIGQISSEVPQNLSASRPQDRQFILSSKKLLLSDSGFYLCAWSVHRQGGTEAFFGQGTRLTVV.